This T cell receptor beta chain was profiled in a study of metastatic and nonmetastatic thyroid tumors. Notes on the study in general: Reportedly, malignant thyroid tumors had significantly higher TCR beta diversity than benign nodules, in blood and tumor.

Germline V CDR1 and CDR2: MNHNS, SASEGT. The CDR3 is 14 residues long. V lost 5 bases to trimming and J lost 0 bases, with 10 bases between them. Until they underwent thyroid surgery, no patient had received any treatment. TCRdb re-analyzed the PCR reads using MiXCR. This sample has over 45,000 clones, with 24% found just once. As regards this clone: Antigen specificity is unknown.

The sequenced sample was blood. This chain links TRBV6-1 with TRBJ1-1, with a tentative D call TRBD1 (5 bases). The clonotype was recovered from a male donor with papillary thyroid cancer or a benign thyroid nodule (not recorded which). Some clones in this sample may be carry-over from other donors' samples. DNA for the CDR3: TGTGCCAGCAGTACGACAGCAATGAACACTGAAGCTTTCTTT. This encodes CASSTTAMNTEAFF.